The 23 T cell receptor beta chains below come from one sample, sequenced in a study of human thymus T cells. Resected material from corrective heart surgery provided the thymus tissue analysed. Clones were sequenced by immunoSEQ multiplex PCR, and TCRdb holds only the in-frame ones, with some missing. This table has fewer than 90,000 clones, just over 95% appearing once. Source material: thymus tissue. These receptors all stem from a boy under three years old with a congenital heart defect but otherwise immunologically healthy.

The chain links TRBV27 to TRBJ2-5; the match to TRBD2 covers 11 bases. V trimming: 2 bases; J trimming: 4 bases; junction bases outside the gene matches: 9. CDR1 MNHEY and CDR2 SMNVEV come from the germline V gene (reference sequence). The CDR3 covers 17 residues. This CDR3 is CASSLRTSGSLAETQYF. The CDR3 DNA is TGTGCCAGCAGTTTAAGAACTAGCGGGAGCCTAGCAGAGACCCAGTACTTC.

The gene calls are TRBV7-2 and TRBJ1-4, with 8 bases aligning to TRBD1. The length of the CDR3 is 18 residues. Germline values: CDR1 SGHTA, CDR2 FQGNSA. The ends lost 4 bases at V and 7 bases at J; junction bases unmatched: 17. DNA for the CDR3: TGTGCCAGCAGCTCCTTGGACAGGGCCCGAAGGCCGCGTGAAAAACTGTTTTTT. Translated: CASSSLDRARRPREKLFF.

CDR3 nucleotide sequence: TGTGCCAGCAGCCTGTATTGGGGAGGGGAGAGCCAAGAGACCCAGTACTTC. As protein: CASSLYWGGESQETQYF. The J gene is TRBJ2-5, the V gene TRBV7-6, with TRBD2 matching over 7 bases. Trimming cost V 5 bases and J 1 base; bases outside gene matches: 13. Germline CDR1 SGHVS, CDR2 FNYEAQ. The CDR3 is made up of 17 amino acids.

V gene TRBV4-1 combines with J gene TRBJ2-1, with a weak D call TRBD2 (6 bases). CDR1 and CDR2 (germline): MGHRA, YSYEKL. The CDR3 has 21 residues. The V gene lost 0 bases and the J gene lost 1 base, with 25 bases spanning the gap. Here the CDR3 DNA reads TGCGCCAGCAGCCAAGAATACGAGTTGGACCACGGGCGGGATTCCTACAATGAGCAGTTCTTC. This codes for CASSQEYELDHGRDSYNEQFF.

The chain couples TRBV9 to TRBJ2-5, with TRBD2 matching over 11 bases. The length of the CDR3 is 15 residues. Unmatched junction bases numbered 5, after V lost 4 bases and J lost 3 bases. Germline CDR1 and CDR2: SGDLS and YYNGEE. The CDR3 is CASSNGLAGKETQYF. The CDR3, as DNA: TGTGCCAGCAGCAACGGACTAGCGGGTAAAGAGACCCAGTACTTC.

The V and J genes are TRBV27 and TRBJ2-1; 7 positions agree with TRBD1. The CDR3 is 15 amino acids. Germline-derived CDR1 and CDR2 are MNHEY and SMNVEV (reference sequence). Losses at the gene ends were 8 bases for V and 7 bases for J; bases not matched to a gene: 14. In DNA, the CDR3 is TGTGCCAGCCAACCCGGGACAGTGTACATAAATGAGCAGTTCTTC. This encodes CASQPGTVYINEQFF.

Only a few counts were recorded for this clone. V gene TRBV7-9 combines with J gene TRBJ1-1; no reliable D call. This CDR3 comprises 10 residues. Germline V lookup: CDR1 SEHNR, CDR2 FQNEAQ (reference sequence). With 5 bases removed from V and 10 bases from J, the gap between germline ends came to 8 bases. The CDR3 spells CASSPQGAFF. In DNA, the CDR3 is TGTGCCAGCAGCCCCCAAGGAGCTTTCTTT.

Comments on this clone: Germline and junction disagree at one end, which may indicate a read error. This chain joins TRBV5-6 and TRBJ2-7; 8 nucleotides align to TRBD1. The germline CDR1 and CDR2 sequences are SGHDT and YYEEEE. The CDR3 has 16 amino acids. The CDR3 sequence: CASSSQNRDRTPCGVF. As DNA, the CDR3 is TGTGCCAGCAGCTCCCAAAACCGGGACAGGACACCATGTGGTGTCTTC. The variable domain in full, completed from reference TRBV5-6 and TRBJ2-7, reads DAGVTQSPTHLIKTRGQQVTLRCSPKSGHDTVSWYQQALGQGPQFIFQYYEEEERQRGNFPDRFSGHQFPNYSSELNVNALLLGDSALYLCASSSQNRDRTPCGVFGPGTRLTVT.

The CDR3 reads CASSPSTGTVIYNEQFF. The CDR3 coding sequence is TGTGCCAGCAGCCCCTCCACCGGGACAGTGATCTACAATGAGCAGTTCTTC. The V gene is TRBV7-2, the J gene TRBJ2-1; 7 nucleotides align to TRBD1. The CDR3 is 17 residues long. Germline V gives CDR1 SGHTA, CDR2 FQGNSA. The V segment lost 5 bases and the J segment 3 bases; nucleotides outside the gene matches: 13.

The rearrangement links TRBV4-3 to TRBJ2-4; 11 positions match TRBD2. This CDR3 comprises 18 residues. Trimming cost V 2 bases and J 3 bases; bases outside gene matches: 9. Per the germline V gene, CDR1 is LGHNA and CDR2 is YSLEER. DNA of the CDR3: TGCGCCAGCAGCCAACACCTTAGCGGGGGGGCGGACAAAAACATTCAGTACTTC. As protein: CASSQHLSGGADKNIQYF.

The gene calls are TRBV5-8 and TRBJ2-2, with 8 nucleotides matching TRBD2. Losses at the gene ends were 4 bases for V and 5 bases for J; bases not matched to a gene: 10. The CDR3 consists of 16 residues. Germline-derived CDR1 and CDR2 are SGHTS and YDEGEE. CDR3 coding DNA: TGTGCCAGCAGCCCACCGTTCCGCGGGAGGACCGGGGAGCTGTTTTTT. The encoded protein is CASSPPFRGRTGELFF.

The rearrangement links TRBV28 to TRBJ2-7; D may be TRBD1 (5 bases). Trimming cost V 0 bases and J 2 bases, with 17 bases left between them. Germline-derived CDR1 and CDR2 are MDHEN and SYDVKM. The CDR3 extends over 17 amino acids. CDR3 in DNA: TGTGCCAGCAGTTTATGCGGTCCTGACAGTCGGGCCTACGAGCAGTACTTC. Amino acids: CASSLCGPDSRAYEQYF.

The chain links TRBV9 to TRBJ1-4; 7 bases line up with TRBD1. V was pared by 0 bases and J by 8 bases, with 4 bases of the junction left unmatched. The germline V gene encodes CDR1 SGDLS and CDR2 YYNGEE. The CDR3 has 14 amino acids. The CDR3 protein is CASSVGGGGEKLFF. CDR3 DNA sequence: TGTGCCAGCAGCGTAGGTGGAGGGGGCGAAAAACTGTTTTTT.

This chain connects TRBV18 to TRBJ1-1; D is ambiguous. Germline V gives CDR1 KGHSH, CDR2 LQKENI. This CDR3 is built from 13 residues. Trimming cost V 6 bases and J 2 bases, with 10 bases left between them. CDR3 sequence (DNA): TGTGCCAGCTCCCGGACTTCTAACACTGAAGCTTTCTTT. Protein product: CASSRTSNTEAFF.

This chain links TRBV30 with TRBJ1-2, with 7 positions matching TRBD1. Trimming removed 5 bases from V and 2 bases from J; junction bases left unmatched: 14. Per germline, CDR1 GTSNPN and CDR2 SVGIG (reference sequence). The CDR3 covers 16 residues. In DNA, the CDR3 is TGTGCCTGGTTTATCGGGGCAGGGGGTTCCAACTATGGCTACACCTTC. Translating it yields CAWFIGAGGSNYGYTF.

This chain uses TRBV25-1 with TRBJ2-1, with a tentative D call TRBD1 (6 bases). This CDR3 has 15 amino acids. V was shortened by 0 bases and J by 4 bases, with 10 bases between the two germline ends. CDR1 is MGHDK and CDR2 is SYGVNS in the germline V gene. The CDR3 reads CASSEYGTTYNEQFF. CDR3 sequence (DNA): TGTGCCAGCAGTGAATACGGGACAACGTACAATGAGCAGTTCTTC.

Turning to this clone: One junction end disagrees with the germline gene, perhaps due to a read error. The V and J genes are TRBV7-3 and TRBJ2-3; D unclear. Germline V lookup: CDR1 SGHTA, CDR2 FQGTGA. There are 19 residues in the CDR3. The CDR3 protein is CASSLNFRGGRLGTDTQYF. In DNA form, the CDR3 reads TGTGCCAGCAGTTTAAATTTTCGTGGCGGCCGACTGGGCACAGATACGCAGTATTTT.

The rearrangement links TRBV11-2 to TRBJ2-3; TRBD2 matches 12 bases. CDR1 is SGHAT, CDR2 FQNNGV, per germline. The junction had 8 bases not matched to a gene; V was cut back by 0 bases and J by 4 bases. The CDR3 runs 18 residues. The CDR3 region is CASSLDPRTSGDPDTQYF. The CDR3 nucleotides read TGTGCCAGCAGCTTAGATCCCCGGACTAGCGGGGACCCAGATACGCAGTATTTT.

The chain has TRBV28 and TRBJ2-2; TRBD1 agrees at 7 bases. Trimming cost V 6 bases and J 0 bases; bases outside gene matches: 13. This CDR3 has 18 amino acids. Looked up from germline, CDR1 is MDHEN and CDR2 is SYDVKM. The CDR3 nucleotides are TGTGCCAGCAGATCCGGGACAGATACAGATCCGAACACCGGGGAGCTGTTTTTT. Protein sequence: CASRSGTDTDPNTGELFF.

The rearrangement uses TRBV4-3 and TRBJ2-3, with D unclear. CDR3 length equals 18 residues. Germline V CDR1 and CDR2: LGHNA, YSLEER. The ends were cut back, 0 bases at V and 0 bases at J, with 16 bases in the middle. The CDR3, as DNA: TGCGCCAGCAGCCAAGATCTCGGTCGGTACCCTAGCACAGATACGCAGTATTTT. Translated: CASSQDLGRYPSTDTQYF.

The chain uses TRBV19 and TRBJ1-2; TRBD1 might be the D (6 bases). The CDR3 length is 13 residues. The V gene's germline CDR1 is LNHDA and CDR2 SQIVND (reference sequence). V lost 5 bases, J lost 2 bases, and 9 bases lay in between. CDR3 protein: CASSSQGNYGYTF. The CDR3 bases are TGTGCCAGTAGTTCGCAGGGGAACTATGGCTACACCTTC.

This chain joins TRBV11-1 and TRBJ1-1, with 10 bases lining up with TRBD1. After removal of 1 base from V and 2 bases from J, the junction contained 1 base not matched to a gene. The CDR3 is 15 amino acids. The germline V gene encodes CDR1 SGHAT and CDR2 FQDESV (reference sequence). CDR3 in DNA: TGTGCCAGCAGCTTAGGACAGGGGGCCAACACTGAAGCTTTCTTT. Its translation: CASSLGQGANTEAFF.

V and J are TRBV2 and TRBJ1-5, with D possibly matching TRBD1 (6 bases). This CDR3 spans 17 amino acids. Trimming took 5 bases from V and 0 from J, leaving 17 bases between them. Germline-derived CDR1 and CDR2 are SNHLY and FYNNEI. The CDR3 loop reads CASSCGTRKNSNQPQHF. In nucleotides, the CDR3 is TGTGCCAGCAGTTGTGGGACACGGAAAAATAGCAATCAGCCCCAGCATTTT.